The 4 T cell receptor beta chains below were found in one sample sequenced in a study of beta chain features in type 1 diabetes. Sequenced material consisted of expressed TCRB transcripts (all of the isolated RNA was reverse transcribed). TCRdb's copy holds only in-frame clones and misses some; the assay was immunoSEQ multiplex PCR. Of around 280,000 clones in the sample, roughly 8% were seen once. The sequenced material came from central memory CD4+ T cells from blood. Source of these receptors: a woman under 30 in good health.

This clone was seen a handful of times. This chain links TRBV5-1 with TRBJ1-2; D is possibly TRBD1 (6 bases). The CDR3 is 13 residues long. CDR1 and CDR2 (germline): SGHRS, YFSETQ. V dropped 4 bases and J dropped 7 bases, with 14 bases sitting between them. The CDR3: CASSLTGTGGYTF. CDR3 nucleotide sequence: TGCGCCAGCAGCCTAACAGGGACGGGTGGCTACACCTTC. The full variable domain, its missing parts supplied by reference TRBV5-1 and TRBJ1-2, is KAGVTQTPRYLIKTRGQQVTLSCSPISGHRSVSWYQQTPGQGLQFLFEYFSETQRNKGNFPGRFSGRQFSNSRSEMNVSTLELGDSALYLCASSLTGTGGYTFGSGTRLTVV.

The chain carries TRBV30 and TRBJ1-2; tentatively, D is TRBD1 (5 bases). The ends were cut back, 3 bases at V and 2 bases at J, with 19 bases in the middle. The germline V gene encodes CDR1 GTSNPN and CDR2 SVGIG (reference sequence). The CDR3 covers 16 residues. CDR3 amino acids: CAWSLILGTGNYGYTF. CDR3 DNA: TGTGCCTGGAGCCTGATCCTCGGGACGGGGAACTATGGCTACACCTTC.

In its sample, this clone was seen a few times. The gene calls are TRBV5-1 and TRBJ2-1, with unresolved D. The CDR3 loop spans 14 amino acids. Between the trimmed V and J ends, which lost 0 bases and 7 bases, there was a span of 11 bases. Germline CDR1 reads SGHRS; CDR2 reads YFSETQ. CDR3 residues: CASSLVVSGNEQFF. The DNA of the CDR3 is TGCGCCAGCAGCTTGGTTGTTTCGGGTAATGAGCAGTTCTTC.

This clone showed up just a few times. This sample includes further DNA sequences coding for the same CDR3. The chain carries TRBV7-9 and TRBJ2-3, with D perhaps matching TRBD1 or TRBD2 (6 bases each). This CDR3 has 15 residues. Germline V gene data show CDR1 as SEHNR and CDR2 as FQNEAQ (reference sequence). V shed 1 base and J shed 2 bases, with 10 bases lying between them. CDR3 bases: TGTGCCAGCAGCTTAGGGTCGGGGGCCACAGATACGCAGTATTTT. Its translation is CASSLGSGATDTQYF.